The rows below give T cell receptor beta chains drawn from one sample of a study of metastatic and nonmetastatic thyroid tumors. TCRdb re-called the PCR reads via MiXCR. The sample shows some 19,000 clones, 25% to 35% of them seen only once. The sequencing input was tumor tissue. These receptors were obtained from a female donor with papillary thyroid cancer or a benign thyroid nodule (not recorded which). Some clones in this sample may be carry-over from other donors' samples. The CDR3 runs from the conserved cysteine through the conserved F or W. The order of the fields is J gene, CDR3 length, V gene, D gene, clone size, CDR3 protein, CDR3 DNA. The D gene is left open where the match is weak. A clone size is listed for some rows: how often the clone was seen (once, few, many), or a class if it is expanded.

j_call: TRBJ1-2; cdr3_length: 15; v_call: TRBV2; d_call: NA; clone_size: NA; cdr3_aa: CASSEAGARGYGYTF; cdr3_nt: TGTGCCAGCAGTGAAGCGGGGGCAAGGGGGTATGGCTACACCTTC
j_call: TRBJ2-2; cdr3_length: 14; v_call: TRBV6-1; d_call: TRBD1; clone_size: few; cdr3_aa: CASRMTGEAGELFF; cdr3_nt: TGTGCCAGCAGGATGACAGGGGAAGCCGGGGAGCTGTTTTTT
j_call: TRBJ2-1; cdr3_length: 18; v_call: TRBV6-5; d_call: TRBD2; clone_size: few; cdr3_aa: CASSYSPAVAGVDNEQFF; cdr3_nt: TGTGCCAGCAGTTACTCCCCTGCGGTAGCGGGAGTAGACAATGAGCAGTTCTTC
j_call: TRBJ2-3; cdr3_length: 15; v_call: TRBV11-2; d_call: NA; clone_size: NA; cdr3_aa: CASSRSRLATDTQYF; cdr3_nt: TGTGCCAGCAGCCGAAGTAGGCTGGCAACAGATACGCAGTATTTT
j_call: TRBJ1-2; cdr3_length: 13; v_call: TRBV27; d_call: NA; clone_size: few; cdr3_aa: CASSNTGYYGYTF; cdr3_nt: TGTGCCAGCAGTAATACAGGGTACTATGGCTACACCTTC
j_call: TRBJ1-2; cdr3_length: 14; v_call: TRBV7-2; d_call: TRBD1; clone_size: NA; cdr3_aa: CASSLGTGNYGYTF; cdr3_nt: TGTGCCAGCAGCTTAGGGACAGGGAACTATGGCTACACCTTC
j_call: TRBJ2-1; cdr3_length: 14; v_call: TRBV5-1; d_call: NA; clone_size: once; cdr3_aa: CASSLADSYNEQFF; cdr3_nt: TGCGCCAGCAGCTTGGCCGACTCCTACAATGAGCAGTTCTTC
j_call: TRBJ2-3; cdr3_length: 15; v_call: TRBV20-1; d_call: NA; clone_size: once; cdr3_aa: CSATSTELSTDTQYF; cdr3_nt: TGCAGTGCTACCTCAACCGAACTTAGCACAGATACGCAGTATTTT
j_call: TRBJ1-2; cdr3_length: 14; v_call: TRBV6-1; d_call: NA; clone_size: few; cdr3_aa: CASRTWEGNYGYTF; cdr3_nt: TGTGCCAGCAGGACTTGGGAGGGAAACTATGGCTACACCTTC
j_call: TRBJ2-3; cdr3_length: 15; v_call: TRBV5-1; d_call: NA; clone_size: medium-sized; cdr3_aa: CASSLVPASTDTQYF; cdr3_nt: TGCGCCAGCAGCTTGGTACCGGCTAGCACAGATACGCAGTATTTT
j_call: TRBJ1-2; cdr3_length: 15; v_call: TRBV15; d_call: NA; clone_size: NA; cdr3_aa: CATGTAERGASGYTF; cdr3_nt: TGTGCCACCGGCACCGCAGAAAGGGGAGCATCTGGCTACACCTTC
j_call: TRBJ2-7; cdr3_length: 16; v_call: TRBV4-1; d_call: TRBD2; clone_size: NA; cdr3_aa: CASSQEGTSGSYEQYF; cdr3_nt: TGCGCCAGCAGCCAAGAGGGGACTAGCGGGAGCTACGAGCAGTACTTC
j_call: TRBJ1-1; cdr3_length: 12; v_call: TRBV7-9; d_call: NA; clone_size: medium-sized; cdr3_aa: CASSLWDTEAFF; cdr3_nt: TGTGCCAGCAGCTTATGGGACACTGAAGCTTTCTTT
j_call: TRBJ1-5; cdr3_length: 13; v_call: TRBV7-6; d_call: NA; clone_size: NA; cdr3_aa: CASSLQRDQPQHF; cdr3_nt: TGTGCCAGCAGCTTACAACGAGATCAGCCCCAGCATTTT
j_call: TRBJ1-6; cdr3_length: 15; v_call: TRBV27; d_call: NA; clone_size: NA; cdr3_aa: CASRRHSPANSPLHF; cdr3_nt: TGTGCCAGCAGGAGACACTCGCCGGCAAATTCACCCCTCCACTTT
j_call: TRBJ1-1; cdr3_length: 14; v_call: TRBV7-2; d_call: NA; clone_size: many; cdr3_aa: CASSSGHSNTEAFF; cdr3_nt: TGTGCCAGCAGCTCGGGACATTCGAACACTGAAGCTTTCTTT
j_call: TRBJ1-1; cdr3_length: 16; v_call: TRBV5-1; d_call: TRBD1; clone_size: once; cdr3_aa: CASSLGGTGVGTEAFF; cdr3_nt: TGCGCCAGCAGCTTGGGCGGGACAGGGGTCGGCACTGAAGCTTTCTTT
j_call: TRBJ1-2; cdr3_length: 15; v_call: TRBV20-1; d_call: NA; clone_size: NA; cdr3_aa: CSALDAGLGSYGYTF; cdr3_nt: TGCAGTGCTCTAGACGCGGGGTTGGGATCCTATGGCTACACCTTC
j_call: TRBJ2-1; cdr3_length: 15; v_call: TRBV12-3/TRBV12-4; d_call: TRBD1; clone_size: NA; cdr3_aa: CASSLTGVGYNEQFF; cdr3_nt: TGTGCCAGCAGTTTGACAGGGGTGGGTTACAATGAGCAGTTCTTC
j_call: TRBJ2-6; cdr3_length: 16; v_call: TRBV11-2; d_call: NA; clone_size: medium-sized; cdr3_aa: CASSLVGSTGANVLTF; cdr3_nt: TGTGCCAGCAGCTTAGTGGGGTCGACTGGGGCCAACGTCCTGACTTTC
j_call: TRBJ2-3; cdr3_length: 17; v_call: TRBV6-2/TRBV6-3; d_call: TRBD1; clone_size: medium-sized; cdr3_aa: CASSYDRELGNTDTQYF; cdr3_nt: TGTGCCAGCAGTTACGACAGGGAGTTAGGGAACACAGATACGCAGTATTTT
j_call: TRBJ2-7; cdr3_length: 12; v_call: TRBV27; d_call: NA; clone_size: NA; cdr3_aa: CASSFGGHEQYF; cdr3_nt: TGTGCCAGCAGTTTTGGGGGGCACGAGCAGTACTTC
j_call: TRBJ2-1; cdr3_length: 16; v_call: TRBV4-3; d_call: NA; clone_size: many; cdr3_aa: CASSQEVGETYNEQFF; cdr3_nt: TGCGCCAGCAGCCAAGAAGTAGGAGAGACCTACAATGAGCAGTTCTTC